Shown below are 23 T cell receptor beta chains from a single sample sequenced in a study of monozygotic twins with inflammatory bowel disease (dated by TCRdb to between 2018 and 2020). The library was generated by 5' RACE. The sequencer was an Illumina HiSeq 2500. TCRdb reprocessed the sequencing reads and holds a single record per CDR3 protein sequence, with no DNA. The table kept for this sample lists some 400,000 distinct CDR3 sequences. The ten top clones hold about 2.3% of the sample. Sequencing was performed on blood. The receptors derive from a human donor with ulcerative colitis or Crohn's disease, or a healthy co-twin of an affected twin (not recorded which).

The chain carries TRBV6-5 and TRBJ2-2. The CDR3 loop spans 12 amino acids. CDR1 MNHEY and CDR2 SVGAGI come from the germline V gene. CDR3 sequence: CASRTLTGELFF.

J is TRBJ2-5 and V is TRBV20-1; no DNA is available, so the TRBD2 call from TCRdb remains unchecked. CDR1 and CDR2 from the germline V gene are DFQATT and SNEGSKA (reference sequence). The CDR3 is made up of 13 amino acids. The CDR3 sequence: CSAVTSGQETQYF.

This chain joins TRBV7-9 and TRBJ2-7; TCRdb's assignment of TRBD1 cannot be checked, as there is no DNA. The CDR3 consists of 15 residues. Germline V lookup: CDR1 SEHNR, CDR2 FQNEAQ (reference sequence). The CDR3 loop is CASSPQGGLIYEQYF.

V usage is TRBV18 and J usage is TRBJ1-2; the TRBD1 assignment by TCRdb is unverifiable without DNA. Looked up from germline, CDR1 is KGHSH and CDR2 is LQKENI. This CDR3 is 16 amino acids long. CDR3 loop: CASSPPGTGPTYGYTF. The complete variable domain, with remaining parts taken from reference TRBV18 and TRBJ1-2, reads NAGVMQNPRHLVRRRGQEARLRCSPMKGHSHVYWYRQLPEEGLKFMVYLQKENIIDESGMPKERFSAEFPKEGPSILRIQQVVRGDSAAYFCASSPPGTGPTYGYTFGSGTRLTVV.

This rearrangement joins TRBV27 to TRBJ2-1; TCRdb outputs TRBD2, but without DNA this stays unchecked. This CDR3 has 19 amino acids. In germline, CDR1 is MNHEY, CDR2 SMNVEV (reference sequence). CDR3 in amino acids: CASSLFGGRASLSYNEQFF.

The V call is TRBV18, the J call TRBJ1-2. The length of the CDR3 is 15 residues. Looked up from germline, CDR1 is KGHSH and CDR2 is LQKENI. This chain's CDR3 is CASSPQSPGRDGYTF.

The chain recombines TRBV12-3 or TRBV12-4 with TRBJ1-5; as DNA is missing, the TRBD1 call by TCRdb cannot be tested. This CDR3 comprises 15 residues. CDR3: CASSSGGNSVGPQHF.

The chain recombines TRBV28 with TRBJ2-2. This CDR3 contains 15 residues. CDR1 is MDHEN, CDR2 SYDVKM, per germline. CDR3 loop: CASSLPQSITGELFF.

The V and J genes are TRBV7-2 and TRBJ2-1; TCRdb lists TRBD2, though no DNA is available to test this call. The germline V gene has CDR1 SGHTA and CDR2 FQGNSA. The CDR3 spans 16 residues. This CDR3 is CASSLVAGGIYNEQFF.

The chain recombines TRBV4-3 with TRBJ1-2; absent DNA, TCRdb's TRBD1 call cannot be checked. Germline values: CDR1 LGHNA, CDR2 YSLEER. The CDR3 spans 15 residues. The CDR3 is CASSQRTGSIYGYTF.

The rearrangement joins TRBV12-3 or TRBV12-4 to TRBJ2-4; TCRdb proposes TRBD1, but this gene call is untestable without DNA. The CDR3 runs to 15 residues. The CDR3 here is CASSPSGGGSLIQYF.

The CDR3 protein is CASSVGTGYEQYF. V usage is TRBV5-1 and J usage is TRBJ2-7; as DNA is missing, the TRBD1 call by TCRdb cannot be tested. Germline V lookup: CDR1 SGHRS, CDR2 YFSETQ. There are 13 residues in the CDR3.

V usage is TRBV19 and J usage is TRBJ2-2; TCRdb designates TRBD2, a call that cannot be tested without DNA. Germline CDR1 and CDR2: LNHDA and SQIVND (reference sequence). CDR3 length equals 16 residues. The CDR3 sequence is CASMTSGPAGTGELFF.

This sequence joins TRBV6-1 and TRBJ2-1. Germline V CDR1 and CDR2: MNHNS, SASEGT. The CDR3 is 14 amino acids. The CDR3 protein is CASSVKQGPVGQFF.

This chain's CDR3 is CAIGTGVNTEAFF. The chain is built from TRBV5-1 and TRBJ1-1; TCRdb's D gene call, TRBD1, goes unchecked for lack of DNA. This CDR3 is built from 13 residues. Germline CDR1 SGHRS, CDR2 YFSETQ.

This chain's CDR3 is CASSTMAGGNPYEQYF. This chain links TRBV6-1 with TRBJ2-7; the TCRdb call, TRBD2, lacks DNA for checking. In germline, CDR1 is MNHNS, CDR2 SASEGT. The CDR3 is 16 amino acids.

The rearrangement uses TRBV7-7 and TRBJ1-5. The CDR3 extends over 12 amino acids. The germline gives CDR1 SSHAT, CDR2 FNYEAQ (reference sequence). The CDR3 loop reads CASSNRDQPQHF.

The chain uses TRBV6-5 and TRBJ2-3; lacking DNA, the TRBD1 call made by TCRdb goes unchecked. The CDR3 sequence is 17 residues long. Germline V gene lookup returns CDR1 MNHEY and CDR2 SVGAGI. CDR3 residues: CASSYSPTGPDTDTQYF.

The chain joins TRBV6-6 to TRBJ2-5; the D gene TCRdb calls, TRBD1, cannot be checked with no DNA. Germline CDR1 is MNHNY and CDR2 is SVGAGI (reference sequence). CDR3 length: 14 residues. This CDR3 is CASTFTGPQETQYF.

The rearrangement joins TRBV12-3 or TRBV12-4 to TRBJ2-6. The CDR3 consists of 15 residues. The CDR3 is CASRLANSGANVLTF.

The chain carries TRBV4-1 and TRBJ1-3; absent DNA, TCRdb's TRBD1 call cannot be checked. This CDR3 has 16 residues. CDR1 MGHRA and CDR2 YSYEKL come from the germline V gene. The chain's CDR3 is CASSQKGQGTGNTIYF.

The chain carries TRBV15 and TRBJ1-4; TCRdb reports TRBD1, a call that lacks DNA to check it against. The CDR3 runs to 16 residues. Germline V gene lookup returns CDR1 LNHNV and CDR2 YYDKDF (reference sequence). This CDR3 is CATSRGGANSNEKLFF.

The V and J genes are TRBV20-1 and TRBJ2-7; TCRdb's assignment of TRBD2 cannot be checked, as there is no DNA. CDR3 length: 14 amino acids. From germline, CDR1 is DFQATT and CDR2 SNEGSKA (reference sequence). The CDR3: CSAQASGDPSEQYF.